The present T cell receptor (beta chain) was sequenced within a study of blood T cell repertoires in COVID-19. Looked up from germline, CDR1 is GTSNPN and CDR2 is SVGIG (reference sequence). Trimming stripped 0 bases from V and 7 bases from J, with 18 bases between. The CDR3 is made up of 15 amino acids. Original processing methods: Amplifying reference gene primers gave estimates of nucleated cell counts. TCRdb keeps only in-frame clones here, not all; method: immunoSEQ multiplex PCR. V and J calls and clone size are copied from that table; D and trimming were computed from the DNA. The table shows under 80,000 clones, with around 87% occurring only once.

This sequence was found in a man aged 70-80 years with acute or convalescent COVID-19. This chain uses TRBV30 with TRBJ2-5; perhaps TRBD2 as D (5 bases). Sequenced material: peripheral blood. CDR3 protein: CAWSVGFSMAGTQYF. The CDR3 bases are TGTGCCTGGAGTGTTGGGTTTTCTATGGCGGGGACCCAGTACTTC.